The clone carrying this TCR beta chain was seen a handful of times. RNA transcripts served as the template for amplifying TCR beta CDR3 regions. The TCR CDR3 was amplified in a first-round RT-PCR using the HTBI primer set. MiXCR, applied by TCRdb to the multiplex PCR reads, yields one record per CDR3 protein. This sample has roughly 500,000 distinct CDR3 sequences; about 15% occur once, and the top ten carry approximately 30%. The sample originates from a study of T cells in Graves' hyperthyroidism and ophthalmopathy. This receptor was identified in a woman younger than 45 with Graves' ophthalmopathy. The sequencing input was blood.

The CDR3 DNA sequence: TGCGCCAGCAGCGTCGGGGAGGGGTTACTCCACGAGCAGTACTTC. Protein product: CASSVGEGLLHEQYF. The chain joins TRBV4-3 to TRBJ2-7; 7 nucleotides line up with TRBD2. The CDR3 is 15 amino acids. Trimming took 5 bases from V and 5 from J; bases not matched to a gene: 12. Looked up from germline, CDR1 is LGHNA and CDR2 is YSLEER.